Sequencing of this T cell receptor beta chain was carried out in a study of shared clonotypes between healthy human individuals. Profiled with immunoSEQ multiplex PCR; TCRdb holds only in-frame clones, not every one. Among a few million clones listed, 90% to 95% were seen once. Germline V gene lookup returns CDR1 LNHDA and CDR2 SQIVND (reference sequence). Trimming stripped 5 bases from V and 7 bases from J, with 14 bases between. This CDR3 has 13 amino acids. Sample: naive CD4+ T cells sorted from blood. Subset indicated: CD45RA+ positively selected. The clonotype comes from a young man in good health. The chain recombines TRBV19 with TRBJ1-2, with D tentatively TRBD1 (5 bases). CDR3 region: CASSGGLFLGYTF. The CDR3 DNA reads TGTGCCAGTAGTGGGGGATTATTTCTTGGCTACACCTTC.